The subject of this entry is one TCR beta chain. The target antigen is unknown. Preparation of the TCRbeta library used unique molecular identifiers. Via MiXCR, TCRdb re-called the PCR reads, giving one row per CDR3 protein. The sample lists about 980,000 distinct CDR3 sequences, about 26% seen once, with over 25% in the top ten. The entry originates in a study of T-cell reconstitution after alpha-beta-depleted transplantation in children. Findings of the study overall: T-cell numbers and diversity, one year after transplant, stemmed largely from T cells that were newly produced. TCRbeta diversity was high at day 60 in some patients (a result of surviving recipient T cells and thymic progenitors). Approximately two months post-transplant, alpha-beta T cells reportedly originated from several hundred expanded graft clones.

The CDR3 contains 17 residues. CDR1 is MGHRA, CDR2 YSYEKL, per germline. J gave up 2 bases and V 3 bases, and 8 bases lay outside the gene matches. The material sequenced was PBMCs, mostly from graft donor cells, taken 360 days after TCRalphabeta/CD19-depleted stem cell transplant. The source is a boy younger than two who had a stem cell transplant for SCID, so the T cells may come from the graft donor. The V gene is TRBV4-1, the J gene TRBJ2-1; TRBD1 matches at 9 bases. The CDR3 reads CASSQPGTGRAYNEQFF. The CDR3 DNA reads TGCGCCAGCAGCCAGCCCGGGACAGGGAGAGCCTACAATGAGCAGTTCTTC.